These 17 T cell receptor beta chains came from one sample sequenced in a study of monozygotic twins with inflammatory bowel disease. TCRdb re-called the 5' RACE reads, yielding one record per CDR3 amino acid sequence without DNA. The sample has nearly 450,000 distinct CDR3 sequences. The specimen was blood. The source is a human donor with ulcerative colitis or Crohn's disease, or a healthy co-twin of an affected twin (not recorded which).

The genes are TRBV6-5 and TRBJ2-7; TCRdb reports TRBD2, a call that lacks DNA to check it against. The CDR3 has 15 residues. Looked up from germline, CDR1 is MNHEY and CDR2 is SVGAGI. The CDR3 reads CASSYSGLAGDEQYF.

V and J are TRBV7-2 and TRBJ2-7; absent DNA, TCRdb's TRBD2 call cannot be checked. Germline assignment: CDR1 SGHTA and CDR2 FQGNSA. This CDR3 region has 15 residues. CDR3 residues: CASSLEPSGTYEQYF.

The V gene is TRBV5-1, the J gene TRBJ1-1. CDR3 length: 15 residues. Per germline, CDR1 SGHRS and CDR2 YFSETQ. The CDR3 sequence is CASSLDQEPYTEAFF. Based on the CDR3 plus reference TRBV5-1 and TRBJ1-1, the full variable domain is KAGVTQTPRYLIKTRGQQVTLSCSPISGHRSVSWYQQTPGQGLQFLFEYFSETQRNKGNFPGRFSGRQFSNSRSEMNVSTLELGDSALYLCASSLDQEPYTEAFFGQGTRLTVV.

The rearrangement links TRBV5-1 to TRBJ2-7. CDR3 length: 15 amino acids. The V gene's germline CDR1 is SGHRS and CDR2 YFSETQ. The CDR3 region is CASSFGVSTSYEQYF.

The CDR3 spells CASSLQERGLWHF. This chain uses TRBV7-2 with TRBJ1-3. The V gene's germline CDR1 is SGHTA and CDR2 FQGNSA. The CDR3 has 13 residues. The complete variable domain, with remaining parts taken from reference TRBV7-2 and TRBJ1-3, reads GAGVSQSPSNKVTEKGKDVELRCDPISGHTALYWYRQSLGQGLEFLIYFQGNSAPDKSGLPSDRFSAERTGGSVSTLTIQRTQQEDSAVYLCASSLQERGLWHFGEGSWLTVV.

This sequence joins TRBV4-2 and TRBJ2-2; the TCRdb D gene call, TRBD1, has no DNA to confirm it. The length of the CDR3 is 14 residues. CDR1 and CDR2 (germline): LGHNA, YNFKEQ. CDR3 loop: CATGGTRNTGELFF.

This chain links TRBV4-3 with TRBJ1-2. The CDR3 extends over 14 amino acids. CDR1 and CDR2 (germline): LGHNA, YSLEER. CDR3: CASSQGAKRDGYTF.

This chain connects TRBV7-9 to TRBJ2-1; TCRdb designates TRBD2, a call that cannot be tested without DNA. Germline V gene lookup returns CDR1 SEHNR and CDR2 FQNEAQ (reference sequence). This CDR3 spans 16 amino acids. CDR3 in amino acids: CASRPSGSGEYNEQFF.

CDR3 sequence reads: CASRMTGGSPEAFF. This chain uses TRBV12-3 or TRBV12-4 with TRBJ1-1; without DNA, the TCRdb call of TRBD1 cannot be checked. This CDR3 spans 14 amino acids.

The chain employs TRBV30 and TRBJ2-2; the D call from TCRdb, TRBD1, cannot be confirmed without DNA. Germline CDR1 is GTSNPN and CDR2 is SVGIG (reference sequence). The CDR3 length is 15 residues. CDR3 residues: CAWTQGYLNTGELFF.

The chain combines TRBV7-2 with TRBJ2-7; TCRdb's D gene call, TRBD2, goes unchecked for lack of DNA. This CDR3 region has 14 residues. Germline CDR1 SGHTA, CDR2 FQGNSA. CDR3 protein: CASSLTSWGDEQYF.

The rearrangement joins TRBV15 to TRBJ2-2. The CDR3 consists of 15 residues. Germline V gene sequence: CDR1 LNHNV, CDR2 YYDKDF (reference sequence). The CDR3 reads CATSQTASNTGELFF.

The chain joins TRBV6-1 to TRBJ1-6; absent DNA, TCRdb's TRBD1 call cannot be checked. Germline-derived CDR1 and CDR2 are MNHNS and SASEGT. The CDR3 contains 15 residues. CDR3 in amino acids: CASSRGQGYNSPLHF.

The V and J genes are TRBV7-9 and TRBJ2-7. This CDR3 contains 12 residues. CDR1 and CDR2 (germline): SEHNR, FQNEAQ (reference sequence). CDR3 protein: CASSLTVDEQYF.

The chain joins TRBV5-1 to TRBJ1-1; absent DNA, TCRdb's TRBD1 call cannot be checked. This CDR3 region has 15 residues. CDR1 is SGHRS and CDR2 is YFSETQ in the germline V gene. The CDR3 is CASSLELDRVTEAFF.

The rearrangement links TRBV19 to TRBJ1-6; TCRdb's D call, TRBD1, is unchecked because there is no DNA. This CDR3 has 14 amino acids. The germline CDR1 and CDR2 sequences are LNHDA and SQIVND (reference sequence). The CDR3 reads CASQLQGEGSPLHF.

V and J are TRBV5-4 and TRBJ1-2. Germline V lookup: CDR1 SGHNT, CDR2 YYREEE (reference sequence). CDR3 size: 15 residues. CDR3 amino acids: CASSLEGRTNYGYTF.